This T cell receptor (beta chain) was recovered during a study of blood T cell repertoires in COVID-19 (dated by TCRdb to the early 2020s). Study-level background: The collaborator samples originated in the United States, Italy and Spain and spanned the acute and convalescent phases of COVID-19. The material from the prospective study consisted of cDNA or gDNA derived from T cells, B-cell-depleted T cells, or PBMCs. Samples were obtained from the ongoing ImmuneRACE study (first 160 participants) and from over 1,000 subjects provided by 6 global collaborators. Where available, HLA class I and class II types were taken from metadata supplied by the sample provider and were not determined by assay-based typing. The repertoires were released in a freely available public database meant as a resource for research on the immune response to SARS-CoV-2. The dataset comprised deeply sampled blood TCRbeta repertoires from subjects exposed to, actively infected with, or recovered from COVID-19. Nearly every sample came with metadata listing a de-identified subject ID, COVID-19 status, age in years and sex.

From a lookup of the germline V gene (reference sequence), CDR1 and CDR2 are MNHEY and SMNVEV. From its cysteine to its phenylalanine, the CDR3 spans 14 amino acids. Here the CDR3 DNA is all that survives: 42 bases in frame from base 1. V is cut back by 6 bases and J by 3 bases, with 2 bases in the junction unmatched. TCRbeta CDR3 regions were amplified from genomic DNA using the immunoSEQ Assay, a bias-controlled multiplex PCR. In the authors' own workflow: The number of nucleated cells in each sample was estimated by amplification of reference gene primers within the assay. Sequence reads were collapsed and filtered to measure the absolute abundance of every unique TCRbeta CDR3 rearrangement. Productive Simpson clonality was computed per sample as the square root of Simpson's diversity index over productive rearrangements. TCRdb retrieved this table from immuneACCESS and kept in-frame rearrangements only. Not all clones are present; in checked studies, unresolved V genes account for under half, and no reason is known for the remainder. The DNA gave D and trimming, while V, J and clone size come from that table. The sample table contains fewer than 200,000 clones; only one count was recorded for around nine tenths of them. The ten largest make up about 6.3% of the sample.

Whole blood was collected in K2EDTA tubes by collaborating institutions according to the institutions' own protocols. For TCRbeta analysis, collaborator samples were shipped as frozen whole blood, as isolated PBMCs, or as DNA extracted from either sample type. Worth noting for this clone: This receptor's antigen is unknown. Per-base qualities were not stored, and no clone one base away is much larger.

The full study reports these points: Clinical and demographic metadata were provided uncurated, with the amount varying by source and participant.

Sequencing was carried out using peripheral blood. In this chain, TRBV27 is recombined with TRBJ1-6, with 7 middle bases fitting TRBD1. The source of this sequence is a man aged 35-49 years with active or convalescent COVID-19. CDR3 region: CASSWTGYNSPLHF. The bases are TGTGCCAGCAGCTGGACAGGCTATAATTCACCCCTCCACTTT.